This passage covers 10 T cell receptor beta chains from one sample sequenced in a study of T cell responses to AZD1222 COVID-19 vaccine. Clones were sequenced by immunoSEQ multiplex PCR, and TCRdb holds only the in-frame ones, with some missing. The sample has about 97,000 clones; around nine tenths are singletons. The material sequenced was peripheral blood, taken on day 0 of AZD1222 vaccination. These receptor sequences come from an adult in good health.

The chain combines TRBV5-1 with TRBJ2-3; D ambiguous. In germline, CDR1 is SGHRS, CDR2 YFSETQ. This CDR3 has 12 amino acids. The V end lost 3 bases, the J end lost 2 bases, and 4 bases lay between the germline ends. CDR3 nucleotides: TGCGCCAGCAGCTCTAACACAGATACGCAGTATTTT. Translation gives CASSSNTDTQYF. Combining the CDR3 with reference TRBV5-1 and TRBJ2-3 gives the whole variable domain KAGVTQTPRYLIKTRGQQVTLSCSPISGHRSVSWYQQTPGQGLQFLFEYFSETQRNKGNFPGRFSGRQFSNSRSEMNVSTLELGDSALYLCASSSNTDTQYFGPGTRLTVL.

The chain is built from TRBV9 and TRBJ2-7, with 8 nucleotides matching TRBD2. Germline CDR1 and CDR2: SGDLS and YYNGEE. V dropped 3 bases and J dropped 6; count of bases not matched to a gene: 11. The CDR3 consists of 15 residues. CDR3 sequence: CASSASPLSGVEQYF. CDR3 DNA sequence: TGTGCCAGCAGCGCCTCCCCTCTTAGCGGGGTCGAGCAGTACTTC.

V and J are TRBV5-6 and TRBJ2-3; TRBD2 might be the D (6 bases). Trimming took 4 bases from V and 6 from J, leaving 18 bases between them. Germline V gives CDR1 SGHDT, CDR2 YYEEEE. CDR3 size: 15 residues. For the CDR3, the DNA is TGTGCCAGCAGCACCCCGGGACTCAATGAGGATACGCAGTATTTT. Its protein product is CASSTPGLNEDTQYF. The full variable domain, with the rest looked up from reference TRBV5-6 and TRBJ2-3, is DAGVTQSPTHLIKTRGQQVTLRCSPKSGHDTVSWYQQALGQGPQFIFQYYEEEERQRGNFPDRFSGHQFPNYSSELNVNALLLGDSALYLCASSTPGLNEDTQYFGPGTRLTVL.

The genes are TRBV4-3 and TRBJ1-2, with unresolved D. This CDR3 is 14 amino acids long. Germline loops: CDR1 LGHNA, CDR2 YSLEER. The V end lost 0 bases, the J end lost 3 bases, and 8 bases lay between the germline ends. The CDR3 is CASSQEVSYYGYTF. Here the CDR3 DNA reads TGCGCCAGCAGCCAAGAGGTCAGCTACTATGGCTACACCTTC.

The V gene is TRBV6-5, the J gene TRBJ2-3, with a possible D match to TRBD2 (5 bases). V was trimmed by 7 bases and J by 2 bases, leaving 10 bases between them. This CDR3 is 13 amino acids long. Germline-derived CDR1 and CDR2 are MNHEY and SVGAGI. CDR3 sequence reads: CASNLAYTDTQYF. CDR3 DNA sequence: TGTGCCAGCAATTTAGCGTACACAGATACGCAGTATTTT.

Here the CDR3 DNA reads TGTGCCAGCAGCCAAGATCTCCGGTTCCCCGAGTATTATGGCTACACCTTC. Its protein is CASSQDLRFPEYYGYTF. The chain links TRBV3-1 (or the pseudogene TRBV3-2) to TRBJ1-2; D unresolved. This CDR3 contains 17 residues. Germline V gives CDR1 LGHDT, CDR2 YNNKEL (reference sequence). V was pared by 0 bases and J by 5 bases, with 19 bases between.

V usage is TRBV5-4 and J usage is TRBJ2-1; D remains unclear. Germline lookup yields CDR1 SGHNT and CDR2 YYREEE (reference sequence). The CDR3 is made up of 13 amino acids. The V and J ends lost 4 bases and 4 bases respectively, with 9 bases between them. CDR3 in amino acids: CASSIDEYNEQFF. The DNA of the CDR3 is TGTGCCAGCAGCATCGACGAGTACAATGAGCAGTTCTTC.

The chain uses TRBV9 and TRBJ2-3; D gene unclear. Germline V gene lookup returns CDR1 SGDLS and CDR2 YYNGEE. The V gene lost 4 bases and the J gene lost 3 bases, with 18 bases spanning the gap. This CDR3 comprises 16 residues. CDR3 coding DNA: TGTGCCAGCAGCCCGTCGGCGGCCCCGGCAACAGATACGCAGTATTTT. This sequence encodes CASSPSAAPATDTQYF.

The chain uses TRBV11-2 and TRBJ2-1; the D call may be TRBD1 or TRBD2 (5 bases each). V gave up 4 bases and J gave up 8 bases, with 15 bases separating them. CDR1 is SGHAT and CDR2 is FQNNGV in the germline V gene. CDR3 length equals 14 residues. CDR3 DNA: TGTGCCAGCAGCTACCGGGACCCAAGGGATGAGCAGTTCTTC. Translated: CASSYRDPRDEQFF.

V gene TRBV11-3 combines with J gene TRBJ2-2, with 7 positions matching TRBD1. Germline CDR1 SGHNT, CDR2 YENEEA. V shed 1 base and J 9 bases; nucleotides not matched to a gene: 11. The CDR3 spans 16 residues. The CDR3 bases are TGTGCCAGCAGCTTAGTTGGGACAGTAAAATCCCGGGAGCTGTTTTTT. Translating gives CASSLVGTVKSRELFF.